The present T cell receptor (beta chain) was sequenced within a study of cytomegalovirus exposure and HLA in healthy donors. This clone was found once. 13 Jbeta primers and 60 Vbeta primers were used for the PCR. Only in-frame clones appear in the TCRdb table, and some are missing; sequencing was by immunoSEQ multiplex PCR. The table has approximately 140,000 clones, approximately 80% seen once; the top ten hold 4% to 6%. Trimming pared 6 bases from V and 0 bases from J, leaving 6 bases between. From germline, CDR1 is SGHTA and CDR2 FQGNSA. This CDR3 is built from 13 residues. The source of this sequence is a woman aged 50 to 65 in good health and CMV-seronegative. Sequenced: PBMCs. The chain has TRBV7-2 and TRBJ1-5; D is ambiguous. CDR3 in DNA: TGTGCCAGCAGTCTCCGTAGCAATCAGCCCCAGCATTTT. Translated, it gives CASSLRSNQPQHF.